This TCR beta chain derives from a study of cytomegalovirus exposure and HLA in healthy donors. Study observations and caveats: The study labeled fewer than 200 TCR beta chains cytomegalovirus-associated.

Concerning this clone: Its antigen remains unknown.

Germline values: CDR1 MNHEY, CDR2 SMNVEV (reference sequence). The CDR3 runs to 15 residues. V lost 5 bases, J lost 4 bases, and 15 bases lay in between. Use of 60 Vbeta and 13 Jbeta primers characterized the PCR. This table comes from immunoSEQ multiplex PCR, and its TCRdb copy is limited to in-frame clones, with some not included. Among 95,000 to 150,000 clones listed, roughly 70% were seen once. The sequenced sample was PBMCs. The J gene is TRBJ2-1, the V gene TRBV27, with D tentatively TRBD1 (8 bases). This TCR derives from a woman aged 40 to 55 in good health and CMV-seronegative. In nucleotides, the CDR3 is TGTGCCAGCAGTCCACAGGGGGAGGGTTACAATGAGCAGTTCTTC. Its protein is CASSPQGEGYNEQFF.